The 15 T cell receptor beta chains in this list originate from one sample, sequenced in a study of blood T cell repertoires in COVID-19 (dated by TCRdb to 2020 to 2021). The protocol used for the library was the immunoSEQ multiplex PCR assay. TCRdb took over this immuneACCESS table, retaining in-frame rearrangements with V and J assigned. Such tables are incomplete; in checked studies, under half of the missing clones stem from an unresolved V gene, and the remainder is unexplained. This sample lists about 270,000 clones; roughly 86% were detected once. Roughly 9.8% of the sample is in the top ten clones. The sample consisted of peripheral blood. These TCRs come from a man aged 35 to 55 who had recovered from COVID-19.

CDR3 nucleotide sequence: TGTGCCAGCAGTGCCCCCGGGACTTTAGGTAGCCAGTACTTC. It yields the protein CASSAPGTLGSQYF. The chain links TRBV25-1 to TRBJ2-5; D is possibly TRBD2 (6 bases). Germline loops: CDR1 MGHDK, CDR2 SYGVNS. V shed 4 bases and J shed 10 bases, with 19 bases lying between them. The CDR3 has 14 residues. The whole variable domain, filled in from reference TRBV25-1 and TRBJ2-5, reads EADIYQTPRYLVIGTGKKITLECSQTMGHDKMYWYQQDPGMELHLIHYSYGVNSTEKGDLSSESTVSRIRTEHFPLTLESARPSHTSQYLCASSAPGTLGSQYFGPGTRLLVL.

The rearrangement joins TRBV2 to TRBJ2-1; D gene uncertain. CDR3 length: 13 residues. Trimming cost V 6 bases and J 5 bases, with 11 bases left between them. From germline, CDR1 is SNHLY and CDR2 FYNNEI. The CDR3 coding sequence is TGTGCCAGCAGGCTCGGTAGAAACAATGAGCAGTTCTTC. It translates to CASRLGRNNEQFF. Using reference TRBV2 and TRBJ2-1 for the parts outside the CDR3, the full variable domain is EPEVTQTPSHQVTQMGQEVILRCVPISNHLYFYWYRQILGQKVEFLVSFYNNEISEKSEIFDDQFSVERPDGSNFTLKIRSTKLEDSAMYFCASRLGRNNEQFFGPGTRLTVL.

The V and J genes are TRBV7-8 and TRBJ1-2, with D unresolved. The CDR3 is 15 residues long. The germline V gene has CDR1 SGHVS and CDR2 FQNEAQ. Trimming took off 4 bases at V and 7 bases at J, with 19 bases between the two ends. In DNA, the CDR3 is TGTGCCAGCAGCTCTTTGACACCACAAGCTGGTGGCTACACCTTC. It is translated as CASSSLTPQAGGYTF.

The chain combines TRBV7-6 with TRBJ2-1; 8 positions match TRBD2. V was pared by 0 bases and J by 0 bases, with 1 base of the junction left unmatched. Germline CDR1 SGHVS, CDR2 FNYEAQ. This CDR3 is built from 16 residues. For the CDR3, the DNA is TGTGCCAGCAGCTTAGCCGGGACTAGCTCCTACAATGAGCAGTTCTTC. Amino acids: CASSLAGTSSYNEQFF.

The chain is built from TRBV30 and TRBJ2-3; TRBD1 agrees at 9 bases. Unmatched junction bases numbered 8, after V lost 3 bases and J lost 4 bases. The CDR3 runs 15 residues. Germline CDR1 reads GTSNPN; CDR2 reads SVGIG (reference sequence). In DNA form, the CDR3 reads TGTGCCTGGAGGGCCGGGACAGGGTTTTCAGATACGCAGTATTTT. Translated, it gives CAWRAGTGFSDTQYF.

CDR3 sequence: CASSPHSSGVKETQYF. CDR3 nucleotides: TGTGCCAGCAGCCCCCATTCTAGCGGGGTCAAAGAGACCCAGTACTTC. The gene calls are TRBV14 and TRBJ2-5; 9 bases are a match to TRBD2. The length of the CDR3 is 16 residues. V lost 4 bases, J lost 3 bases, and 9 bases stayed unmatched. Germline-derived CDR1 and CDR2 are SGHDN and FVKESK.

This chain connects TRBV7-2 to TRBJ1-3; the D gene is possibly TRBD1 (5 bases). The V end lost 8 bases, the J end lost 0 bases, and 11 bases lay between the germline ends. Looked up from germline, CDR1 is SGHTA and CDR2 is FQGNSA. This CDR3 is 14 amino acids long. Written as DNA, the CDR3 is TGTGCCAGCTCGCGGGGGGGCTCTGGAAACACCATATATTTT. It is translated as CASSRGGSGNTIYF. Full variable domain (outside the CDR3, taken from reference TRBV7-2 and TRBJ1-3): GAGVSQSPSNKVTEKGKDVELRCDPISGHTALYWYRQSLGQGLEFLIYFQGNSAPDKSGLPSDRFSAERTGGSVSTLTIQRTQQEDSAVYLCASSRGGSGNTIYFGEGSWLTVV.

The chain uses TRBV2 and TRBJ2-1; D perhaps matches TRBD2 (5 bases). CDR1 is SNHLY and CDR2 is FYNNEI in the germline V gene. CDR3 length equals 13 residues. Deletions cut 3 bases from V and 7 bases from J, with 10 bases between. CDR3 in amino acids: CASSDIQRNEQFF. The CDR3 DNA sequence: TGTGCCAGCAGTGATATACAGCGGAATGAGCAGTTCTTC.

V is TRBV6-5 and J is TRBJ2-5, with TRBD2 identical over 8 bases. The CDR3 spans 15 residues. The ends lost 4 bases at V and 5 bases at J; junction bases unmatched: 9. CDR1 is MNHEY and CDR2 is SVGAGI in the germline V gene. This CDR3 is CASSSGGRTHETQYF. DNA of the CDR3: TGTGCCAGCAGTTCGGGCGGGAGGACCCATGAGACCCAGTACTTC.

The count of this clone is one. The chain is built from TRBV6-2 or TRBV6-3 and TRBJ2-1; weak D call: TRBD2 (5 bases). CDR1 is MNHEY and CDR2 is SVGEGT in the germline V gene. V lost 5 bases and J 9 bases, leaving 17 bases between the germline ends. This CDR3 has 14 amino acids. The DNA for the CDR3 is TGTGCCAGCAGTGCGGGCCCAAAACCCCCTGAGCAGTTCTTC. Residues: CASSAGPKPPEQFF.

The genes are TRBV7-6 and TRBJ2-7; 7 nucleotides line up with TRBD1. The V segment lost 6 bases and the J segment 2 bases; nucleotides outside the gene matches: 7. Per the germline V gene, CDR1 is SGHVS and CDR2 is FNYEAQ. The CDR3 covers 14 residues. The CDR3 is CASSLMTGTYEQYF. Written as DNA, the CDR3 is TGTGCCAGCAGTCTAATGACAGGGACCTACGAGCAGTACTTC.

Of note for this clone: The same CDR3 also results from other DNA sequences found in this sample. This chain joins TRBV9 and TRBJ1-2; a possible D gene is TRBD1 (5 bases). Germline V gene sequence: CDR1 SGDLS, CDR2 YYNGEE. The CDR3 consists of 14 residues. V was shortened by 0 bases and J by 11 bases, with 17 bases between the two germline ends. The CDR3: CASSVAGGLGGYTF. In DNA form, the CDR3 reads TGTGCCAGCAGCGTAGCCGGGGGTTTAGGTGGTTACACCTTC.

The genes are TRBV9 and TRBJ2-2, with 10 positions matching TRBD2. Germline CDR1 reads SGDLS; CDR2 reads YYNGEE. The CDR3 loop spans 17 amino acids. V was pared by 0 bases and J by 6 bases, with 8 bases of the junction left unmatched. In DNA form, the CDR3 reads TGTGCCAGCAGCGTAGGTCTAGCGGGAGTTCTGGCCGGGGAGCTGTTTTTT. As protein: CASSVGLAGVLAGELFF.

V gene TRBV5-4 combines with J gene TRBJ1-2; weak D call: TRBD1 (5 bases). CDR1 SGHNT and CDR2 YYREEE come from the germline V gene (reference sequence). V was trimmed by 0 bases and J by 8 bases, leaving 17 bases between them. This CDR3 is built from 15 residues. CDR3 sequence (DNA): TGTGCCAGCAGCTTGGAAGGTCAGGGCCTCCGGGGCTACACCTTC. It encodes CASSLEGQGLRGYTF.

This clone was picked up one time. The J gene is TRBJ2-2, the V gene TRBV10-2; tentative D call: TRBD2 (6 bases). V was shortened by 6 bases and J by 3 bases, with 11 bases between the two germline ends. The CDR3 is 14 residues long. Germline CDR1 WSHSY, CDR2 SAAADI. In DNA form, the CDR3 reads TGCGCCAGCAGGGCGGGACTCGACACCGGGGAGCTGTTTTTT. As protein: CASRAGLDTGELFF.